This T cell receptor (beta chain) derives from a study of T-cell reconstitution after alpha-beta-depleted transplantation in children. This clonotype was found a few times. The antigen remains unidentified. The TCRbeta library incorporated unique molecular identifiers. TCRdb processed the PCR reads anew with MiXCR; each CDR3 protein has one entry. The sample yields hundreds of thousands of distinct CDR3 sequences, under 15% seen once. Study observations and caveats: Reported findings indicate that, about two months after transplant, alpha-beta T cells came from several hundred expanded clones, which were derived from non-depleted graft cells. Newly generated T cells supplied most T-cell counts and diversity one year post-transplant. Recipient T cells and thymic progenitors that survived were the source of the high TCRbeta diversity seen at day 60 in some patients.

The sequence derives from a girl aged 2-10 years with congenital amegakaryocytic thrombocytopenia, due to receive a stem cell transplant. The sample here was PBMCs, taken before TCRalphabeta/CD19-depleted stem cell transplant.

CDR3 protein: CASSQDPLQGGRKYEQYF. In DNA, the CDR3 is TGCGCCAGCAGCCAAGACCCCCTACAAGGGGGGAGAAAGTACGAGCAGTACTTC. The chain employs TRBV4-1 and TRBJ2-7, with D perhaps being TRBD1 or TRBD2 (6 bases each). The germline V gene encodes CDR1 MGHRA and CDR2 YSYEKL. This CDR3 spans 18 amino acids. V was clipped by 0 bases and J by 4 bases, with 22 bases between them.